This is a list of T cell receptor beta chains from one sample in a study of blood T cell repertoires in COVID-19. Produced via immunoSEQ multiplex PCR; TCRdb's table is partial and in-frame only. Of roughly 60,000 clones in the sample, about 76% are singletons; the top ten hold about 34%. Sequencing was carried out using peripheral blood. The receptors stem from a human donor in a cohort sampled during active COVID-19. Each CDR3 is given with its conserved first and last residue. D genes are given only for firm matches. Size tells how often a clone was seen (once, few, many) or the class of an expanded clone, and some rows leave it out.

clone size: .
V gene: TRBV4-2
D gene: .
J gene: TRBJ2-6
CDR3 protein: CASSQDGGRGGANVLTF
CDR3 DNA: TGTGCCAGCAGCCAAGATGGGGGCAGAGGCGGGGCCAACGTCCTGACTTTC

clone size: .
V gene: TRBV2
D gene: .
J gene: TRBJ2-7
CDR3 protein: CASSTGYEQYF
CDR3 DNA: TGTGCCAGCAGTACAGGCTACGAGCAGTACTTC

clone size: few
V gene: TRBV5-1
D gene: .
J gene: TRBJ2-7
CDR3 protein: CASSSTYGQRLEQYF
CDR3 DNA: TGCGCCAGCAGCTCAACCTACGGACAGAGACTCGAGCAGTACTTC

clone size: .
V gene: TRBV9
D gene: .
J gene: TRBJ2-5
CDR3 protein: CASSVGGRETQYF
CDR3 DNA: TGTGCCAGCAGCGTAGGGGGGCGAGAGACCCAGTACTTC

clone size: .
V gene: TRBV7-7
D gene: .
J gene: TRBJ1-3
CDR3 protein: CASSPTVSGNTIYF
CDR3 DNA: TGTGCTAGCAGCCCGACTGTCTCTGGAAACACCATATATTTT

clone size: few
V gene: TRBV7-2
D gene: .
J gene: TRBJ2-1
CDR3 protein: CASSLGTEGFNEQFF
CDR3 DNA: TGTGCCAGCAGCTTAGGAACGGAGGGGTTCAATGAGCAGTTCTTC

clone size: once
V gene: TRBV15
D gene: .
J gene: TRBJ2-5
CDR3 protein: CATSSRLEETQYF
CDR3 DNA: TGTGCCACCAGCAGTCGACTGGAGGAGACCCAGTACTTC

clone size: .
V gene: TRBV6-6
D gene: .
J gene: TRBJ2-5
CDR3 protein: CARGGEETQYF
CDR3 DNA: TGTGCCAGAGGGGGGGAAGAGACCCAGTACTTC

clone size: .
V gene: TRBV6-1
D gene: TRBD2
J gene: TRBJ2-7
CDR3 protein: CASTLREGPQYF
CDR3 DNA: TGTGCCAGCACTTTGCGGGAGGGCCCGCAGTACTTC

clone size: .
V gene: TRBV6-5
D gene: TRBD1
J gene: TRBJ1-6
CDR3 protein: CASRPGQGNSPLHF
CDR3 DNA: TGTGCCAGTAGGCCGGGACAGGGCAATTCACCCCTCCACTTT

clone size: .
V gene: TRBV12-5
D gene: .
J gene: TRBJ1-5
CDR3 protein: CASGLGQSDQPQHF
CDR3 DNA: TGTGCTAGTGGTTTGGGACAATCTGATCAGCCCCAGCATTTT

clone size: .
V gene: TRBV10-3
D gene: .
J gene: TRBJ1-1
CDR3 protein: CAISGGGTEAFF
CDR3 DNA: TGTGCCATCAGTGGGGGGGGGACTGAAGCTTTCTTT

clone size: .
V gene: TRBV3-1/TRBV3-2
D gene: .
J gene: TRBJ2-5
CDR3 protein: CASSQDAASETQYF
CDR3 DNA: TGTGCCAGCAGCCAAGATGCAGCTAGCGAGACCCAGTACTTC

clone size: few
V gene: TRBV28
D gene: .
J gene: TRBJ2-5
CDR3 protein: CASSPHGGQETQYF
CDR3 DNA: TGTGCCAGCAGTCCCCACGGCGGGCAAGAGACCCAGTACTTC

clone size: few
V gene: TRBV3-1/TRBV3-2
D gene: .
J gene: TRBJ2-1
CDR3 protein: CASSHGTLNNEQFF
CDR3 DNA: TGTGCCAGCAGCCACGGGACTCTCAACAATGAGCAGTTCTTC

clone size: .
V gene: TRBV5-3
D gene: .
J gene: TRBJ1-6
CDR3 protein: CARIGGERSPLHF
CDR3 DNA: TGTGCCAGAATCGGCGGTGAGCGGTCACCCCTCCACTTT

clone size: .
V gene: TRBV10-3
D gene: .
J gene: TRBJ1-5
CDR3 protein: CAISETGLSNQPQHF
CDR3 DNA: TGTGCCATCAGCGAAACAGGGTTGAGCAATCAGCCCCAGCATTTT

clone size: .
V gene: TRBV7-9
D gene: .
J gene: TRBJ1-4
CDR3 protein: CASSLSSSLNNEKLFF
CDR3 DNA: TGTGCCAGCAGCTTATCCTCGAGCCTAAATAATGAAAAACTGTTTTTT

clone size: .
V gene: TRBV4-2
D gene: TRBD1
J gene: TRBJ1-2
CDR3 protein: CASSPSSWTGDSGYTF
CDR3 DNA: TGTGCCAGCAGCCCGTCCTCCTGGACAGGCGATTCAGGCTACACCTTC

clone size: .
V gene: TRBV6-5
D gene: TRBD1
J gene: TRBJ2-3
CDR3 protein: CAGRTGSTDTQYF
CDR3 DNA: TGTGCCGGCAGGACAGGGAGTACAGATACGCAGTATTTT

clone size: .
V gene: TRBV18
D gene: TRBD2
J gene: TRBJ2-4
CDR3 protein: CASSRGLAGENIQYF
CDR3 DNA: TGTGCCAGCTCCCGCGGACTAGCGGGAGAAAACATTCAGTACTTC

clone size: .
V gene: TRBV10-3
D gene: TRBD1
J gene: TRBJ1-2
CDR3 protein: CAISRTGGNYGYTF
CDR3 DNA: TGTGCCATCAGTAGGACAGGGGGCAACTATGGCTACACCTTC

clone size: .
V gene: TRBV6-6
D gene: .
J gene: TRBJ1-1
CDR3 protein: CASSTQGGNTEAFF
CDR3 DNA: TGTGCCAGCAGTACCCAGGGAGGGAACACTGAAGCTTTCTTT

clone size: .
V gene: TRBV12-3/TRBV12-4
D gene: .
J gene: TRBJ2-5
CDR3 protein: CASTQGLGETQYF
CDR3 DNA: TGTGCCAGCACCCAGGGGCTAGGAGAGACCCAGTACTTC

clone size: .
V gene: TRBV15
D gene: TRBD2
J gene: TRBJ2-1
CDR3 protein: CATSMRGGWNEQFF
CDR3 DNA: TGTGCCACCAGCATGCGGGGGGGTTGGAATGAGCAGTTCTTC

clone size: .
V gene: TRBV29-1
D gene: TRBD1
J gene: TRBJ1-4
CDR3 protein: CSVGTEGDRGRMWEKLFF
CDR3 DNA: TGCAGCGTTGGAACCGAGGGGGACAGGGGACGAATGTGGGAAAAACTGTTTTTT

clone size: .
V gene: TRBV7-9
D gene: TRBD1
J gene: TRBJ2-7
CDR3 protein: CASSLGGTAGSQQYF
CDR3 DNA: TGTGCCAGCAGCTTAGGGGGGACAGCCGGCAGCCAGCAGTACTTC

clone size: .
V gene: TRBV12-3/TRBV12-4
D gene: TRBD1
J gene: TRBJ1-2
CDR3 protein: CASSLDRADGYTF
CDR3 DNA: TGTGCCAGCAGCCTGGACAGGGCGGATGGCTACACCTTC

clone size: .
V gene: TRBV28
D gene: TRBD1
J gene: TRBJ1-5
CDR3 protein: CASSSLTGNQPQHF
CDR3 DNA: TGTGCCAGCAGTTCCCTGACAGGGAATCAGCCCCAGCATTTT

clone size: .
V gene: TRBV6-5
D gene: TRBD1
J gene: TRBJ2-3
CDR3 protein: CATRGPGDTQYF
CDR3 DNA: TGTGCCACCAGGGGGCCTGGAGATACGCAGTATTTT

clone size: once
V gene: TRBV19
D gene: TRBD2
J gene: TRBJ2-3
CDR3 protein: CASSIRGGLAGPPTDTQYF
CDR3 DNA: TGTGCCAGTAGTATTCGCGGGGGACTAGCGGGACCCCCCACAGATACGCAGTATTTT

clone size: few
V gene: TRBV6-2/TRBV6-3
D gene: .
J gene: TRBJ1-5
CDR3 protein: CASSYPEYNQPQHF
CDR3 DNA: TGTGCCAGCAGTTACCCCGAGTATAATCAGCCCCAGCATTTT

clone size: .
V gene: TRBV28
D gene: TRBD2
J gene: TRBJ2-1
CDR3 protein: CASSRTSGNNEQFF
CDR3 DNA: TGTGCCAGCAGCCGGACTAGCGGAAACAATGAGCAGTTCTTC

clone size: once
V gene: TRBV30
D gene: .
J gene: TRBJ2-7
CDR3 protein: CAWSRGEQYF
CDR3 DNA: TGTGCCTGGAGTCGGGGGGAGCAGTACTTC

clone size: few
V gene: TRBV9
D gene: .
J gene: TRBJ1-2
CDR3 protein: CASSAGGDLLPYGYTF
CDR3 DNA: TGTGCCAGCAGCGCTGGGGGGGACCTCCTACCATATGGCTACACCTTC

clone size: .
V gene: TRBV28
D gene: TRBD1
J gene: TRBJ2-1
CDR3 protein: CASSLWGQGREQFF
CDR3 DNA: TGTGCCAGCAGTTTATGGGGACAGGGCAGGGAGCAGTTCTTC

clone size: .
V gene: TRBV3-1/TRBV3-2
D gene: .
J gene: TRBJ1-1
CDR3 protein: CASSQGVRGNAEAFF
CDR3 DNA: TGTGCCAGCAGCCAAGGGGTTAGGGGGAACGCTGAAGCTTTCTTT

clone size: .
V gene: TRBV6-5
D gene: TRBD1
J gene: TRBJ1-1
CDR3 protein: CAASGGNTEAFF
CDR3 DNA: TGTGCCGCCTCAGGGGGCAACACTGAAGCTTTCTTT

clone size: .
V gene: TRBV18
D gene: TRBD1
J gene: TRBJ1-1
CDR3 protein: CASSPPGTGGMATEAFF
CDR3 DNA: TGTGCCAGCTCACCTCCCGGGACAGGGGGTATGGCTACTGAAGCTTTCTTT

clone size: .
V gene: TRBV28
D gene: .
J gene: TRBJ1-2
CDR3 protein: CASSLLGQGGYTF
CDR3 DNA: TGTGCCAGCAGTTTATTGGGGCAGGGCGGCTACACCTTC